What follows is one T cell receptor (beta chain) and its context. Original handling: By means of reference gene primer amplification, nucleated cell counts were estimated. Repertoires were generated with immunoSEQ multiplex PCR, while TCRdb's copy carries only in-frame clones and drops some. The DNA gave D and trimming, while V, J and clone size come from that table. There are under 350,000 clones in the sample; 65% to 90% occur only once, and roughly 4.2% lies in the top ten. These data originate in a study of blood T cell repertoires in COVID-19. Across the whole study: Samples representing acute and convalescent COVID-19 were sourced from the United States, Italy and Spain. Sources were T cells, B-cell-depleted T cells, or PBMCs; the material itself was cDNA or gDNA.

Each participant's cohort was designated according to participant-reported clinical history. Germline assignment: CDR1 SEHNR and CDR2 FQNEAQ (reference sequence). Unmatched junction bases numbered 13, after V lost 9 bases and J lost 3 bases. The CDR3 is 15 residues long. V gene TRBV7-9 combines with J gene TRBJ2-7; the match to TRBD1 covers 8 bases. The clonotype was recovered from a woman in her 40s with acute COVID-19. Specimen: PBMCs or T cells enriched from blood (not recorded which). CDR3 loop: CASNRQGKGDYEQYF. CDR3 in DNA: TGTGCCAGTAACCGACAGGGGAAGGGTGACTACGAGCAGTACTTC.